The clone carrying this T cell receptor (beta chain) has only a few counts. What it binds is unknown. These data originate in a study of T cells in Graves' hyperthyroidism and ophthalmopathy. Study outcomes and limitations: Most expanded thyroid clonotypes above 0.001 recurred in blood. The model predicted ophthalmopathy a median around 6.5 months before onset.

V gave up 2 bases and J gave up 4 bases, with 9 bases separating them. The CDR3 consists of 15 residues. It was RNA transcripts that yielded the amplified TCR beta CDR3 regions. The TCR CDR3 first-round RT-PCR relied on the HTBI primer set. TCRdb re-called the multiplex PCR reads through MiXCR, storing one row per CDR3 protein. This sample has approximately 640,000 distinct CDR3 sequences, with less than 45% found just once. Pregnant or lactating patients were excluded, as were those with uncontrolled infection or other autoimmune disease. Clinicians diagnosed patients from clinical symptoms, serum thyroxine and TRAb, thyroid ultrasound and orbital computed tomography.

V gene TRBV12-3 or TRBV12-4 combines with J gene TRBJ1-6; possible D gene TRBD1, 5 bases. The source material was peripheral blood or thyroid tissue (not recorded which). The clonotype comes from an adult man with Graves' disease, either hyperthyroidism or ophthalmopathy (not recorded which). CDR3 DNA sequence: TGTGCCAGCAGTTTAAGGGACCGGTATAATTCACCCCTCCACTTT. This translates into CASSLRDRYNSPLHF.